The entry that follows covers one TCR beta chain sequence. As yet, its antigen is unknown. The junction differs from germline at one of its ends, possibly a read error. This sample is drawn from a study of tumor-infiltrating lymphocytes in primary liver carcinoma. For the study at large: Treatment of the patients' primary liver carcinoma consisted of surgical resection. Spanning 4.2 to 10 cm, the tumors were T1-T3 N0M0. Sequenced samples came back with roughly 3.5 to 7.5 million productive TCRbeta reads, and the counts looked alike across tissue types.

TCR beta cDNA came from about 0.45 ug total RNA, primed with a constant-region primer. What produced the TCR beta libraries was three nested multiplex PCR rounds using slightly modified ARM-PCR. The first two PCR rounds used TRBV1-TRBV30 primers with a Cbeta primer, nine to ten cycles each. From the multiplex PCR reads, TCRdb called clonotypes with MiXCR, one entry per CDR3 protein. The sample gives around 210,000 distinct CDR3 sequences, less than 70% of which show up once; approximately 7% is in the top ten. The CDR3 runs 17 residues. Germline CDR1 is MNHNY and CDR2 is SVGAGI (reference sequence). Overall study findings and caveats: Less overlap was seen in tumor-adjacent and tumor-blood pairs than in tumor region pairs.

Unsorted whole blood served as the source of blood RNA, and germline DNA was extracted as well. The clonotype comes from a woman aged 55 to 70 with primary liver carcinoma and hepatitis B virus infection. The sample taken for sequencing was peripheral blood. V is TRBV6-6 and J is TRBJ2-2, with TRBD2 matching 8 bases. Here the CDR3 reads CAGTASGSGANAGELFF. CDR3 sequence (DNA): TGTGCCGGCACGGCTTCGGGTAGCGGGGCGAACGCCGGGGAGCTGTTTTTT.